This TCR beta chain was identified during a study of identical twins. TCRdb reprocessed the 5' RACE reads via MiXCR and lists one record per CDR3 protein. The sample records roughly 1.6 million distinct CDR3 sequences, about 30% being singletons. Germline V gene data show CDR1 as SNHLY and CDR2 as FYNNEI. The CDR3 has 15 residues. Trimming took off 6 bases at V and 3 bases at J, with 15 bases between the two ends. V is TRBV2 and J is TRBJ1-5; D possibly corresponds to TRBD1 (5 bases). The specimen sequenced was cord blood. This TCR was sampled from a newborn girl in good health. The chain's CDR3 is CASRLGGTNNQPQHF. CDR3 coding DNA: TGTGCCAGCAGGTTGGGGGGGACGAACAATCAGCCCCAGCATTTT.